The TCR beta chain described here comes from a study of control samples from healthy donors and cancer patients (TCRdb year 2020). The CDR3 spans 15 residues, from the cysteine through the phenylalanine. The sequence is cut down to CDR3 DNA, 45 bases in frame from base 1. CDR1 and CDR2, per the germline V gene, are MNHNS and SASEGT. The V end gives up 3 bases and the J end 8 bases, leaving 7 bases in the junction not matched to a gene. Points on this clone: The antigen it binds to is not known. Per-base qualities were not stored, and no clone one base away is much larger.

Receptors were amplified or captured by the immunoSEQ multiplex PCR assay. TCRdb re-hosts the immuneACCESS table, in-frame sequences only. Its copies lack some clones; in the studies checked, an unresolved V gene accounts for under half of them, and the cause for the rest is not known. Recorded for this sample are about 170,000 clones; 88% of them occurred a single time. Clones ranked in the top ten supply nearly 5% of the sample. The chain was built from TRBV6-1 and TRBJ1-6; the junction holds 7 bases that match TRBD1. This receptor was identified in a woman aged 25 to 45 in good health. The sample was blood. CDR3 protein: CASSDRQGHHSPLHF. The DNA sequence is TGTGCCAGCAGTGACAGACAGGGTCATCATTCACCCCTCCACTTT.